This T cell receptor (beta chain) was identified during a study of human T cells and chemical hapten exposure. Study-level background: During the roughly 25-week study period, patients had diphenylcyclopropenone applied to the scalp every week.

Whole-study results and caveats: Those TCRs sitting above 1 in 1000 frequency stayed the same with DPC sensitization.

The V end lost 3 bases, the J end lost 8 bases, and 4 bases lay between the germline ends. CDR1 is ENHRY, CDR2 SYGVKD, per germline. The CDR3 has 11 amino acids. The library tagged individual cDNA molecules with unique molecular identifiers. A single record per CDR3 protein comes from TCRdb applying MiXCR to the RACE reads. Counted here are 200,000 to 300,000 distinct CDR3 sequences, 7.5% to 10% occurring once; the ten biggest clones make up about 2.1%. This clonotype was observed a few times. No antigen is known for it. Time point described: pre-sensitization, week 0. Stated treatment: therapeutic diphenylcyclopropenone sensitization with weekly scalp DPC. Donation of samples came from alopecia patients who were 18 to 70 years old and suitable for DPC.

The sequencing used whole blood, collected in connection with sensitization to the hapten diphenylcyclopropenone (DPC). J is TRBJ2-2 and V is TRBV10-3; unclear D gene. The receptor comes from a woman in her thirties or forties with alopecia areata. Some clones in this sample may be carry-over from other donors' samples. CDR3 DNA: TGTGCCATCAGTGACCCGGGGGAGCTGTTTTTT. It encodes CAISDPGELFF.